Listed below are T cell receptor beta chains from one sample, sequenced in a study of blood T cell repertoires in COVID-19. Libraries were prepared by immunoSEQ multiplex PCR; TCRdb keeps only in-frame clonotypes and omits some of them. This table has 90,000 to 120,000 clones, about four fifths appearing once. The sequencing sample was made of peripheral blood. The receptors were gathered from a human donor in a cohort sampled during active COVID-19. Each CDR3 is given with its conserved first and last residue. Fields, in order: J gene, clone size, D gene, V gene, CDR3 protein, CDR3 DNA. A D gene is named only where the DNA matches it firmly. A row's size may be missing; if present it is once, few, many or a size class.

j_gene: TRBJ1-2
abundance: once
d_gene: .
v_gene: TRBV10-3
CDR3aa: CAISESGGHYGYTF
CDR3nt: TGTGCCATCAGTGAGTCGGGGGGGCACTATGGCTACACCTTC

j_gene: TRBJ2-7
abundance: .
d_gene: TRBD2
v_gene: TRBV2
CDR3aa: CASSEMAGGPYEQYF
CDR3nt: TGTGCCAGCAGTGAAATGGCGGGAGGGCCCTACGAGCAGTACTTC

j_gene: TRBJ2-1
abundance: .
d_gene: TRBD2
v_gene: TRBV7-6
CDR3aa: CASSLDRLAGKNEQFF
CDR3nt: TGTGCCAGCAGCTTAGATAGGCTAGCGGGAAAAAATGAGCAGTTCTTC

j_gene: TRBJ2-1
abundance: .
d_gene: TRBD2
v_gene: TRBV9
CDR3aa: CASSVLAGGYQAQFF
CDR3nt: TGTGCCAGCAGCGTACTCGCGGGAGGCTATCAGGCGCAGTTCTTC

j_gene: TRBJ1-2
abundance: .
d_gene: TRBD1
v_gene: TRBV28
CDR3aa: CASSSLGQGVGYGYTF
CDR3nt: TGTGCCAGCAGTTCGTTAGGACAGGGGGTGGGCTATGGCTACACCTTC

j_gene: TRBJ2-1
abundance: .
d_gene: TRBD1
v_gene: TRBV2
CDR3aa: CASSSSGTGGHNEQFF
CDR3nt: TGTGCCAGCAGTTCCTCCGGGACAGGGGGCCACAATGAGCAGTTCTTC

j_gene: TRBJ2-1
abundance: .
d_gene: .
v_gene: TRBV28
CDR3aa: CASSFRVGQTFF
CDR3nt: TGTGCCAGCAGTTTTAGGGTTGGACAGACGTTCTTC

j_gene: TRBJ2-3
abundance: .
d_gene: TRBD2
v_gene: TRBV6-2/TRBV6-3
CDR3aa: CASSYSTRLAGDADTQYF
CDR3nt: TGTGCCAGCAGTTACTCGACGCGACTAGCGGGAGATGCAGATACGCAGTATTTT

j_gene: TRBJ1-1
abundance: .
d_gene: .
v_gene: TRBV11-2
CDR3aa: CASSLDPVSNTEAFF
CDR3nt: TGTGCCAGCAGCTTAGATCCGGTCTCGAACACTGAAGCTTTCTTT

j_gene: TRBJ1-6
abundance: .
d_gene: TRBD1
v_gene: TRBV9
CDR3aa: CASRKTGQANSPLHF
CDR3nt: TGTGCCAGCAGAAAGACAGGGCAGGCGAATTCACCCCTCCACTTT

j_gene: TRBJ2-4
abundance: .
d_gene: TRBD2
v_gene: TRBV7-2
CDR3aa: CASSPGLAGAPYF
CDR3nt: TGTGCCAGCAGCCCGGGACTAGCGGGAGCCCCGTACTTC

j_gene: TRBJ1-4
abundance: .
d_gene: TRBD1
v_gene: TRBV4-2
CDR3aa: CASSYLTTGSEKLFF
CDR3nt: TGTGCCAGCAGCTACTTAACGACAGGGAGTGAAAAACTGTTTTTT

j_gene: TRBJ2-1
abundance: .
d_gene: .
v_gene: TRBV7-2
CDR3aa: CASSSPGGSYNEQFF
CDR3nt: TGTGCCAGCAGCTCCCCCGGAGGTTCCTACAATGAGCAGTTCTTC

j_gene: TRBJ2-2
abundance: .
d_gene: .
v_gene: TRBV7-3
CDR3aa: CASSLTGRGDTGELFF
CDR3nt: TGTGCCAGCAGCTTAACTGGTAGGGGCGACACCGGGGAGCTGTTTTTT

j_gene: TRBJ2-1
abundance: .
d_gene: .
v_gene: TRBV5-4
CDR3aa: CASSLEARTGEQFF
CDR3nt: TGTGCCAGCAGCTTGGAGGCACGCACGGGTGAGCAGTTCTTC

j_gene: TRBJ1-5
abundance: .
d_gene: .
v_gene: TRBV6-6
CDR3aa: CASSYIVSQPQHF
CDR3nt: TGTGCCAGCAGTTACATCGTCAGTCAGCCCCAGCATTTT

j_gene: TRBJ1-5
abundance: .
d_gene: TRBD1
v_gene: TRBV2
CDR3aa: CASMAGTGVSPQHF
CDR3nt: TGTGCCAGCATGGCTGGGACAGGGGTTTCGCCCCAGCATTTT

j_gene: TRBJ2-5
abundance: .
d_gene: TRBD2
v_gene: TRBV6-5
CDR3aa: CASSGTSGIETQYF
CDR3nt: TGTGCCAGCAGCGGGACTAGCGGGATTGAGACCCAGTACTTC

j_gene: TRBJ2-7
abundance: .
d_gene: TRBD1
v_gene: TRBV7-2
CDR3aa: CASSPGQINEQYF
CDR3nt: TGTGCCAGCAGCCCGGGACAGATCAACGAGCAGTACTTC

j_gene: TRBJ2-3
abundance: .
d_gene: TRBD1
v_gene: TRBV2
CDR3aa: CASSDRTGEDTQYF
CDR3nt: TGTGCCAGCAGTGACCGGACAGGGGAGGATACGCAGTATTTT

j_gene: TRBJ2-1
abundance: .
d_gene: .
v_gene: TRBV5-6
CDR3aa: CASSLGLAIPEQFF
CDR3nt: TGTGCCAGCAGCTTGGGGCTAGCAATTCCTGAGCAGTTCTTC

j_gene: TRBJ2-7
abundance: .
d_gene: TRBD2
v_gene: TRBV6-1
CDR3aa: CASSEALSWTSGRAYEQYF
CDR3nt: TGTGCCAGCAGTGAAGCGCTCAGTTGGACTAGCGGGAGGGCCTACGAGCAGTACTTC

j_gene: TRBJ1-6
abundance: .
d_gene: TRBD1
v_gene: TRBV19
CDR3aa: CASRETGVGNSPLHF
CDR3nt: TGTGCCAGTAGAGAGACAGGGGTGGGTAATTCACCCCTCCACTTT